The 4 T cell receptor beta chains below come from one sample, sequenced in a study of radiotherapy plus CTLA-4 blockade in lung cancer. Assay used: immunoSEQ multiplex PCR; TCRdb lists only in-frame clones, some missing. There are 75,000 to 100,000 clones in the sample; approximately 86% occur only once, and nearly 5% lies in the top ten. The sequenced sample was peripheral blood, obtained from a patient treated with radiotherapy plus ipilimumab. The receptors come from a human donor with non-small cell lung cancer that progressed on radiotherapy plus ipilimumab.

CDR3 loop: CASSLDLRTSVSNEQFF. The CDR3 nucleotides are TGTGCCAGCAGCTTAGATTTGAGGACTAGCGTTAGCAATGAGCAGTTCTTC. The chain has TRBV11-3 and TRBJ2-1, with 9 bases matching TRBD2. V shed 0 bases, J shed 6 bases, and the junction held 9 bases outside the gene matches. There are 17 residues in the CDR3. Germline lookup yields CDR1 SGHNT and CDR2 YENEEA.

CDR3 sequence reads: CATGVVGRTYNEQFF. DNA for the CDR3: TGTGCCACAGGCGTTGTCGGGAGGACCTACAATGAGCAGTTCTTC. The J gene is TRBJ2-1, the V gene TRBV15, with 7 positions matching TRBD2. Per germline, CDR1 LNHNV and CDR2 YYDKDF (reference sequence). There are 15 residues in the CDR3. V lost 9 bases, J lost 2 bases, and 10 bases stayed unmatched.

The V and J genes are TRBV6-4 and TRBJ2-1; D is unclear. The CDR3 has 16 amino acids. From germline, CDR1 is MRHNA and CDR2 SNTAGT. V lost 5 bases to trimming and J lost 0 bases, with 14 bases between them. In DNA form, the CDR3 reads TGTGCCAGCAGTATCCAAGGGCGGAGCTCCTACAATGAGCAGTTCTTC. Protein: CASSIQGRSSYNEQFF.

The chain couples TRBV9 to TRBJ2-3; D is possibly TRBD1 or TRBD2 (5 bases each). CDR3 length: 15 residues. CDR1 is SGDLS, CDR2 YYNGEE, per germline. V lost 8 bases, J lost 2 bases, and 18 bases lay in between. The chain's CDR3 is CASSTPEGLTDTQYF. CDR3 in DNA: TGTGCCAGTTCTACACCAGAGGGGCTCACAGATACGCAGTATTTT.